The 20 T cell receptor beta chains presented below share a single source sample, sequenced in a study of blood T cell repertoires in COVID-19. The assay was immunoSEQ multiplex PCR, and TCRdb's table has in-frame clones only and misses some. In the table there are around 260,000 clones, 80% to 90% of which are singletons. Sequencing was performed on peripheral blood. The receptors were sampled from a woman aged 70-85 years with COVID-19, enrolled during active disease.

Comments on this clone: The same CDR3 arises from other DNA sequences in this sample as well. The CDR3 sequence: CASSYSTGSGANVLTF. CDR3 in DNA: TGTGCCAGCAGTTACTCGACGGGTTCTGGGGCCAACGTCCTGACTTTC. J is TRBJ2-6 and V is TRBV6-5, with D unclear. V was pared by 0 bases and J by 1 base, with 7 bases between. Germline V gene sequence: CDR1 MNHEY, CDR2 SVGAGI. CDR3 length: 16 amino acids.

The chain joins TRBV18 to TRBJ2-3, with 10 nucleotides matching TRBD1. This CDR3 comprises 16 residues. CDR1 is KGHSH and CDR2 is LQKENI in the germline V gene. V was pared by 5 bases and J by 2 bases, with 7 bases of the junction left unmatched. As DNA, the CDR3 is TGTGCCAGCTCATCTGGACAGGGGGGTTTCACAGATACGCAGTATTTT. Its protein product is CASSSGQGGFTDTQYF.

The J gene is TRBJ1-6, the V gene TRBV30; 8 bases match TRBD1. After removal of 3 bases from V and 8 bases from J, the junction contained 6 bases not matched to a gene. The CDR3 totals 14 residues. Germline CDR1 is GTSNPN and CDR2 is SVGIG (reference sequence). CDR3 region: CAWSADREDSPLHF. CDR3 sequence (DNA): TGTGCCTGGAGCGCGGACAGGGAGGATTCACCCCTCCACTTT.

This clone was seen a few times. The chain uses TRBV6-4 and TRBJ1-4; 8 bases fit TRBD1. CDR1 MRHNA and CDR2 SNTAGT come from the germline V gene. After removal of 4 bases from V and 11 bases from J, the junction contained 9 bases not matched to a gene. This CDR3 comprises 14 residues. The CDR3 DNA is TGTGCCAGCAGTGCCCCGGACAGGGAGGTCAAACTGTTTTTT. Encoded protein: CASSAPDREVKLFF.

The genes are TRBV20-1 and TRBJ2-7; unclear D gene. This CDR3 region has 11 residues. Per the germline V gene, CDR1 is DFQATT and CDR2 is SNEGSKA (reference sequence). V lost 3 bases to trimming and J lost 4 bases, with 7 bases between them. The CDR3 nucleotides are TGCAGTGCTAGCGATCAGTACGAGCAGTACTTC. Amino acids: CSASDQYEQYF.

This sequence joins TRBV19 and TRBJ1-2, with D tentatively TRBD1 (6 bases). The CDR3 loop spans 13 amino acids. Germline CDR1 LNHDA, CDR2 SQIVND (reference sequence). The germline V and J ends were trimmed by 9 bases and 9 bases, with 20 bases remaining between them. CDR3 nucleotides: TGTGCCAGCCAACCAGGGGCCGACACCCGCTACACCTTC. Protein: CASQPGADTRYTF.

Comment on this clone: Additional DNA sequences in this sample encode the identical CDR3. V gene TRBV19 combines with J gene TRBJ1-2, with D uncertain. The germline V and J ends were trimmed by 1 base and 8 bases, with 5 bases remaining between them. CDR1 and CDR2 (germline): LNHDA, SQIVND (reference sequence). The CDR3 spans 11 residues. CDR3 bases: TGTGCCAGTAGTATAGGAGGCGGCTACACCTTC. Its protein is CASSIGGGYTF.

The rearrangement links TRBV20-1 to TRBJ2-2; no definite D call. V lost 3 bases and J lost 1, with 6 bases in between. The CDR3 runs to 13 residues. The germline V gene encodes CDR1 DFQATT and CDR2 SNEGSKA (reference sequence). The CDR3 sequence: CSASTGNTGELFF. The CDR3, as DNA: TGCAGTGCTAGTACGGGGAACACCGGGGAGCTGTTTTTT.

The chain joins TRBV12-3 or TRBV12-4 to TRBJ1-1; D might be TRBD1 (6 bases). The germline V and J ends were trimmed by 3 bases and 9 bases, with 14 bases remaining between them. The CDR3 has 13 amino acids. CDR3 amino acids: CASSFQTGIQAFF. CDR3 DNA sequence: TGTGCCAGCAGTTTCCAAACAGGGATTCAAGCTTTCTTT.

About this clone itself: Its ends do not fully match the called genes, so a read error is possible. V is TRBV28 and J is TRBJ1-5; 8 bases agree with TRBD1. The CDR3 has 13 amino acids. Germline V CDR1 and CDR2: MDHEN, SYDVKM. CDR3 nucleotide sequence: TGTGCCAGCAGGAAGACAGGGGTCACCTCCCTGTCTTTT. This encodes CASRKTGVTSLSF.

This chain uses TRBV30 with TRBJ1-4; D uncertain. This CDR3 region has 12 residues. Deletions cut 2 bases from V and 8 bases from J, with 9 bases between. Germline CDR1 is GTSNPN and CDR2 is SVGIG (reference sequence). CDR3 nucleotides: TGTGCCTGGAGTCCCTTGAGCGAAAAACTGTTTTTT. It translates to CAWSPLSEKLFF.

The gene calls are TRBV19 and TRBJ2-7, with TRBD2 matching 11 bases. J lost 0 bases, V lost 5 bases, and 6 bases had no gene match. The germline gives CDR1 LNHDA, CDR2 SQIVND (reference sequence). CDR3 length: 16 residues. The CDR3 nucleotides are TGTGCCAGTAGTCCAGGGACTAGCGGATCCTCCTACGAGCAGTACTTC. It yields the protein CASSPGTSGSSYEQYF. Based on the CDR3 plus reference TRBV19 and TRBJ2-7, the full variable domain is DGGITQSPKYLFRKEGQNVTLSCEQNLNHDAMYWYRQDPGQGLRLIYYSQIVNDFQKGDIAEGYSVSREKKESFPLTVTSAQKNPTAFYLCASSPGTSGSSYEQYFGPGTRLTVT.

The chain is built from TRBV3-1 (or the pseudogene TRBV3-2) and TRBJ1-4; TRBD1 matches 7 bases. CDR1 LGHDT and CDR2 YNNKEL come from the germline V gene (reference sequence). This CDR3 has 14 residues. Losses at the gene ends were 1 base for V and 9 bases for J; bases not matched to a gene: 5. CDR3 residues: CASSQGQGVKKLFF. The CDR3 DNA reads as TGTGCCAGCAGCCAAGGACAGGGTGTGAAAAAACTGTTTTTT.

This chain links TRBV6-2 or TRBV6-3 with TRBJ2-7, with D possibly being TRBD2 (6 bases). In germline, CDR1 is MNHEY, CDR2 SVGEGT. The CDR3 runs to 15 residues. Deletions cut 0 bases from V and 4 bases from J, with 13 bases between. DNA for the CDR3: TGTGCCAGCAGTTACTCGGATACAGGAGGGTACGAGCAGTACTTC. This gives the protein CASSYSDTGGYEQYF.

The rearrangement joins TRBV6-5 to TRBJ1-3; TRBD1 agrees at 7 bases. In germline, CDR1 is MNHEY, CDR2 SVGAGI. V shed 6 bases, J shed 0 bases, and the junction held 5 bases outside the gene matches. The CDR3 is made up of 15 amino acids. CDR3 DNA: TGTGCCAGCAGATCAGACAGGGCCTCTGGAAACACCATATATTTT. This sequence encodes CASRSDRASGNTIYF.

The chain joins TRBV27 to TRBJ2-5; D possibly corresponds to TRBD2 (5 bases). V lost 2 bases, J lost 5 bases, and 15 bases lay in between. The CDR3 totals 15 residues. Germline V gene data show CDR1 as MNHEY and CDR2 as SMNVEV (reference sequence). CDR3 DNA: TGTGCCAGCAGTTTACAAGCGGCAGGCAGGGAGACCCAGTACTTC. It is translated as CASSLQAAGRETQYF.

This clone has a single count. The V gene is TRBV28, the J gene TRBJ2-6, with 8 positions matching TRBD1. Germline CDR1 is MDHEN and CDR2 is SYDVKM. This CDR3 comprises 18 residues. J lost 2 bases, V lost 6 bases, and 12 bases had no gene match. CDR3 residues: CASRLSPGQGPGANVLTF. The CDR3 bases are TGTGCCAGCAGGCTTTCCCCCGGACAGGGCCCTGGGGCCAACGTCCTGACTTTC.

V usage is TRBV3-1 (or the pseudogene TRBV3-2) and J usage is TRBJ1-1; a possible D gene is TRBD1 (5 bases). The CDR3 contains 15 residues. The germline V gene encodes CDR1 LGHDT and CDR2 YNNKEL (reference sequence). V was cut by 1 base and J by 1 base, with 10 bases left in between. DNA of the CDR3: TGTGCCAGCAGCCAAGGACAGATTAAGAACACTGAAGCTTTCTTT. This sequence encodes CASSQGQIKNTEAFF.

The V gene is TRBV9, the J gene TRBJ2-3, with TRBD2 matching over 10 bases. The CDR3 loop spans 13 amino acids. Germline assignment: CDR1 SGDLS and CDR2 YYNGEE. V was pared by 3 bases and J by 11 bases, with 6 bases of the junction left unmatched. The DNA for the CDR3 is TGTGCCAGCAGCGGCATAGCGGGAGGCGTGCAGTATTTT. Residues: CASSGIAGGVQYF.

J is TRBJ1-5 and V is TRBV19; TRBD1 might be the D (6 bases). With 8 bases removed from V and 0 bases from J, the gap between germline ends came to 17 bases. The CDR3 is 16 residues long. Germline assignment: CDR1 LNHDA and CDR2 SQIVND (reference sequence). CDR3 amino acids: CASLGTTGISNQPQHF. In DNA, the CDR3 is TGTGCCAGTCTAGGGACAACAGGGATTAGCAATCAGCCCCAGCATTTT.